These 27 T cell receptor beta chains were sequenced from one sample in a study of T cell clonotyping in hematopoietic cell transplantation. Time point here: recipient sample about 28 days before transplant, after cytoreduction. The data were produced by immunoSEQ multiplex PCR, yet TCRdb's version contains in-frame clones alone and is incomplete. This table holds about 80,000 clones, approximately 95% found once. The material was peripheral blood mononuclear cells, obtained before stem cell transplant. Receptors originate from a woman aged 45-59 years with acute myeloid leukemia. Some clones in this sample may be carry-over from other donors' samples.

This chain's CDR3 is CASSAYRDSAEQFF. The CDR3 nucleotides are TGTGCCAGCAGTGCATACAGGGACTCCGCTGAGCAGTTCTTC. The chain joins TRBV6-1 to TRBJ2-1; D may be TRBD1 or TRBD2 (6 bases each). Germline V lookup: CDR1 MNHNS, CDR2 SASEGT. V was clipped by 4 bases and J by 9 bases, with 16 bases between them. This CDR3 has 14 amino acids.

V is TRBV6-1 and J is TRBJ2-7; 9 bases fit TRBD1. Germline loops: CDR1 MNHNS, CDR2 SASEGT. The CDR3 consists of 13 residues. Trimming took 6 bases from V and 2 from J; bases not matched to a gene: 2. The CDR3 is CASRDRGPYEQYF. CDR3 nucleotide sequence: TGTGCCAGCAGGGACAGGGGCCCCTACGAGCAGTACTTC.

CDR3 loop: CASSEDRVFFETQYF. The CDR3 DNA reads TGTGCCAGCAGCGAGGACAGGGTATTCTTCGAGACCCAGTACTTC. This chain links TRBV5-6 with TRBJ2-5; 8 bases fit TRBD1. The CDR3 contains 15 residues. The germline V gene encodes CDR1 SGHDT and CDR2 YYEEEE. V shed 4 bases, J shed 5 bases, and the junction held 10 bases outside the gene matches.

The chain carries TRBV2 and TRBJ1-5; D not certain. The germline V and J ends were trimmed by 8 bases and 0 bases, with 14 bases remaining between them. Germline CDR1 SNHLY, CDR2 FYNNEI. This CDR3 region has 15 residues. CDR3 protein: CASGSRADSNQPQHF. CDR3 in DNA: TGTGCCAGCGGTAGTAGGGCAGATAGCAATCAGCCCCAGCATTTT.

The chain links TRBV6-5 to TRBJ1-5; unclear D gene. This CDR3 is 14 amino acids long. The germline CDR1 and CDR2 sequences are MNHEY and SVGAGI. Trimming took 4 bases from V and 1 from J, leaving 8 bases between them. In nucleotides, the CDR3 is TGTGCCAGCAGTTTGGAACCGAGCAATCAGCCCCAGCATTTT. Translating gives CASSLEPSNQPQHF.

This rearrangement joins TRBV30 to TRBJ2-5; TRBD2 might be the D (6 bases). The V gene lost 2 bases and the J gene lost 2 bases, with 18 bases spanning the gap. Germline CDR1 and CDR2: GTSNPN and SVGIG (reference sequence). This CDR3 has 16 residues. The CDR3 bases are TGTGCCTGGAGTCACGGGGGACGCCGGACACAAGAGACCCAGTACTTC. This sequence encodes CAWSHGGRRTQETQYF.

The V gene is TRBV5-1, the J gene TRBJ1-3; 7 bases fit TRBD1. With V trimmed by 0 bases and J by 3 bases, 3 bases remained unmatched. This CDR3 is built from 15 residues. CDR1 SGHRS and CDR2 YFSETQ come from the germline V gene. CDR3: CASSLVGTVGNTIYF. Written as DNA, the CDR3 is TGCGCCAGCAGCTTGGTCGGGACAGTTGGAAACACCATATATTTT. Using reference TRBV5-1 and TRBJ1-3 for the parts outside the CDR3, the full variable domain is KAGVTQTPRYLIKTRGQQVTLSCSPISGHRSVSWYQQTPGQGLQFLFEYFSETQRNKGNFPGRFSGRQFSNSRSEMNVSTLELGDSALYLCASSLVGTVGNTIYFGEGSWLTVV.

This chain connects TRBV11-2 to TRBJ2-5; no definite D call. The V end lost 1 base, the J end lost 5 bases, and 5 bases lay between the germline ends. Germline assignment: CDR1 SGHAT and CDR2 FQNNGV. The CDR3 totals 12 residues. The CDR3: CASSLVAETQYF. The DNA of the CDR3 is TGTGCCAGCAGCTTAGTGGCCGAGACCCAGTACTTC.

This sequence joins TRBV7-3 and TRBJ2-1, with 13 positions matching TRBD2. Per germline, CDR1 SGHTA and CDR2 FQGTGA. The V gene end was trimmed by 6 bases and the J gene end by 7 bases; junction bases not matched to a gene: 12. The CDR3 extends over 17 amino acids. CDR3 DNA sequence: TGTGCCAGCAGTAGAGAGGGACTAGCGGGGTTTTCGAATGAGCAGTTCTTC. Amino acid sequence: CASSREGLAGFSNEQFF. The whole variable domain, remainder taken from reference TRBV7-3 and TRBJ2-1, is GAGVSQTPSNKVTEKGKYVELRCDPISGHTALYWYRQSLGQGPEFLIYFQGTGAADDSGLPNDRFFAVRPEGSVSTLKIQRTERGDSAVYLCASSREGLAGFSNEQFFGPGTRLTVL.

The chain uses TRBV29-1 and TRBJ2-3, with TRBD2 identical over 10 bases. The V segment lost 7 bases and the J segment 6 bases; nucleotides outside the gene matches: 13. CDR3 length equals 15 residues. CDR1 is SQVTM and CDR2 is ANQGSEA in the germline V gene. CDR3 sequence: CSGWSLAGVGDTQYF. In nucleotides, the CDR3 is TGCAGCGGATGGAGCCTAGCGGGAGTTGGGGATACGCAGTATTTT.

This clone was counted only a few times. Here the CDR3 reads CASRASGTANTEAFF. CDR3 bases: TGTGCCAGCAGAGCTTCCGGGACAGCGAACACTGAAGCTTTCTTT. The chain links TRBV6-5 to TRBJ1-1; 7 nucleotides align to TRBD1. The CDR3 is 15 amino acids. The trim removed 6 bases at V and 1 base at J, leaving 8 bases unmatched. Germline V gene data show CDR1 as MNHEY and CDR2 as SVGAGI.

The J gene is TRBJ2-1, the V gene TRBV27; D is possibly TRBD1 or TRBD2 (5 bases each). Trimming removed 2 bases from V and 6 bases from J, with 14 bases in between. The CDR3 has 15 residues. CDR1 is MNHEY, CDR2 SMNVEV, per germline (reference sequence). CDR3 loop: CASSLTAGTINEQFF. For the CDR3, the DNA is TGTGCCAGCAGTTTAACGGCAGGGACCATCAATGAGCAGTTCTTC.

The chain uses TRBV30 and TRBJ2-1, with 11 bases lining up with TRBD1. Germline V lookup: CDR1 GTSNPN, CDR2 SVGIG (reference sequence). V gave up 4 bases and J gave up 9 bases; unmatched junction bases: 17. This CDR3 region has 17 residues. CDR3 DNA sequence: TGTGCCTGGACTCTACCCCCTCCCCGGGACAGGGGGAGTGAGCAGTTCTTC. Translating it yields CAWTLPPPRDRGSEQFF.

The chain combines TRBV19 with TRBJ2-3; D could derive from TRBD1 or TRBD2 (5 bases each). CDR1 and CDR2 (germline): LNHDA, SQIVND (reference sequence). With 7 bases removed from V and 2 bases from J, the gap between germline ends came to 16 bases. The CDR3 totals 15 residues. Written as DNA, the CDR3 is TGTGCCAGTAAGGGTAGGGTAGGGACCACAGATACGCAGTATTTT. It yields the protein CASKGRVGTTDTQYF.

The chain carries TRBV5-6 and TRBJ2-3; 9 nucleotides align to TRBD1. The CDR3 sequence is 16 residues long. CDR1 and CDR2 (germline): SGHDT, YYEEEE. V trimming: 6 bases; J trimming: 0 bases; junction bases outside the gene matches: 8. CDR3 sequence reads: CASNRGRPTSTDTQYF. The CDR3 coding sequence is TGTGCCAGCAACAGGGGGCGCCCGACTAGCACAGATACGCAGTATTTT.

V usage is TRBV30 and J usage is TRBJ2-1; 9 bases are shared with TRBD2. The CDR3 consists of 15 residues. Losses at the gene ends were 0 bases for V and 4 bases for J; bases not matched to a gene: 4. Germline CDR1 GTSNPN, CDR2 SVGIG (reference sequence). The chain's CDR3 is CAWSVGTSGYNEQFF. CDR3 coding DNA: TGTGCCTGGAGTGTAGGCACTAGCGGGTACAATGAGCAGTTCTTC.

The J gene is TRBJ1-4, the V gene TRBV19, with D unresolved. The CDR3 sequence is 13 residues long. Germline CDR1 is LNHDA and CDR2 is SQIVND (reference sequence). V was shortened by 5 bases and J by 2 bases, with 6 bases between the two germline ends. The CDR3: CASSEGTNEKLFF. CDR3 nucleotide sequence: TGTGCCAGTAGTGAGGGCACTAATGAAAAACTGTTTTTT.

This clone was recorded only once. The V call is TRBV6-1, the J call TRBJ2-3, with TRBD2 matching over 11 bases. The length of the CDR3 is 14 residues. V dropped 5 bases and J dropped 6; count of bases not matched to a gene: 4. CDR1 and CDR2 from the germline V gene are MNHNS and SASEGT. The CDR3 reads CASSLAGGRDTQYF. DNA for the CDR3: TGTGCCAGCAGTTTAGCGGGAGGGCGGGATACGCAGTATTTT.

The chain has TRBV29-1 and TRBJ2-7; 7 positions match TRBD2. CDR1 and CDR2 (germline): SQVTM, ANQGSEA. The ends lost 3 bases at V and 2 bases at J; junction bases unmatched: 7. This CDR3 comprises 14 residues. The CDR3 nucleotides read TGCAGCGTTGAGGGCGGGAGTGCTACCTACGAGCAGTACTTC. This codes for CSVEGGSATYEQYF.

The J gene is TRBJ2-7, the V gene TRBV2; possible D gene TRBD1, 5 bases. The CDR3 has 14 amino acids. V was clipped by 6 bases and J by 0 bases, with 12 bases between them. Germline loops: CDR1 SNHLY, CDR2 FYNNEI. In nucleotides, the CDR3 is TGTGCCAGCAGGGTGACAGAGAGCTCCTACGAGCAGTACTTC. Amino acids: CASRVTESSYEQYF.

CDR3 sequence reads: CASSLGESSYNSPLHF. CDR3 nucleotides: TGTGCCAGCAGCTTGGGGGAGAGCTCCTATAATTCACCCCTCCACTTT. The chain recombines TRBV7-2 with TRBJ1-6, with D maybe TRBD1 (5 bases). The CDR3 has 16 amino acids. Between the trimmed V and J ends, which lost 3 bases and 0 bases, there was a span of 9 bases. In germline, CDR1 is SGHTA, CDR2 FQGNSA.

V and J are TRBV6-5 and TRBJ1-1; D is possibly TRBD1 (6 bases). V was pared by 5 bases and J by 11 bases, with 15 bases between. The CDR3 is 12 amino acids. CDR1 is MNHEY, CDR2 SVGAGI, per germline. The CDR3 DNA reads as TGTGCCAGCAGTGGGGGGGGGACATCGGCTTTCTTT. Translated: CASSGGGTSAFF.

CDR3 sequence: CASGRALAVTYEQYF. The CDR3, as DNA: TGTGCCAGCGGTAGGGCTCTAGCGGTGACCTACGAGCAGTACTTC. The chain is built from TRBV2 and TRBJ2-7; 7 positions agree with TRBD2. The V segment lost 8 bases and the J segment 2 bases; nucleotides outside the gene matches: 12. The CDR3 runs to 15 residues. In germline, CDR1 is SNHLY, CDR2 FYNNEI. The full variable domain, its missing parts supplied by reference TRBV2 and TRBJ2-7, is EPEVTQTPSHQVTQMGQEVILRCVPISNHLYFYWYRQILGQKVEFLVSFYNNEISEKSEIFDDQFSVERPDGSNFTLKIRSTKLEDSAMYFCASGRALAVTYEQYFGPGTRLTVT.

V gene TRBV29-1 combines with J gene TRBJ2-1, with D possibly being TRBD1 (7 bases). The germline V and J ends were trimmed by 6 bases and 4 bases, with 10 bases remaining between them. This CDR3 contains 12 residues. Germline V gene sequence: CDR1 SQVTM, CDR2 ANQGSEA. The CDR3 DNA is TGCAGCGTGGAGGGACAGTACAATGAGCAGTTCTTC. It yields the protein CSVEGQYNEQFF.

The chain links TRBV5-8 to TRBJ1-1, with D uncertain. This CDR3 is 13 amino acids long. The V gene's germline CDR1 is SGHTS and CDR2 YDEGEE. Trimming removed 1 base from V and 6 bases from J, with 10 bases in between. The CDR3 region has the DNA TGTGCCAGCAGCTTGCGCCCCACGTCTGAAGCTTTCTTT. It encodes CASSLRPTSEAFF.

This rearrangement joins TRBV9 to TRBJ2-1, with D perhaps matching TRBD1 (6 bases). Germline V CDR1 and CDR2: SGDLS, YYNGEE. This CDR3 is built from 13 residues. Trimming shortened V by 3 bases and J by 9 bases, and 13 bases separated the two germline ends. This CDR3 is CASSGLQGTEQFF. The CDR3 nucleotides read TGTGCCAGCAGCGGATTACAGGGAACTGAGCAGTTCTTC.

This chain links TRBV25-1 with TRBJ1-1, with D unclear. With 4 bases removed from V and 5 bases from J, the gap between germline ends came to 14 bases. Germline V CDR1 and CDR2: MGHDK, SYGVNS. The CDR3 length is 14 residues. The CDR3 protein is CASSALGRVTEAFF. In DNA form, the CDR3 reads TGTGCCAGCAGTGCCTTGGGGAGGGTTACTGAAGCTTTCTTT.